Presented here are 16 T cell receptor beta chains from one specimen sequenced in a study of cytomegalovirus exposure and HLA in healthy donors. 60 Vbeta and 13 Jbeta primers were used in PCR. Here immunoSEQ multiplex PCR was the method, and the copy in TCRdb shows in-frame clones only, minus some. The data contain about 120,000 clones, about four fifths of them singletons. The sequenced sample consisted of PBMCs. These receptors were obtained from a man in his thirties or forties in good health and CMV-seropositive.

CDR3: CASSSTGGRGPNEKLFF. CDR3 in DNA: TGTGCCAGCAGTTCCACCGGGGGGAGGGGACCTAATGAAAAACTGTTTTTT. J is TRBJ1-4 and V is TRBV27; tentatively, D is TRBD1 (5 bases). Germline CDR1 MNHEY, CDR2 SMNVEV (reference sequence). CDR3 length: 17 residues. Between the trimmed V and J ends, which lost 4 bases and 3 bases, there was a span of 18 bases.

V usage is TRBV13 and J usage is TRBJ2-2; D may be TRBD2 (5 bases). CDR3 length: 14 amino acids. Trimming removed 3 bases at V and 5 bases at J, with 10 bases between. The germline V gene has CDR1 PRHDT and CDR2 FYEKMQ (reference sequence). CDR3 amino acids: CASSFGSRTGELFF. The DNA for the CDR3 is TGTGCCAGCAGCTTTGGGAGTAGAACCGGGGAGCTGTTTTTT.

J is TRBJ2-7 and V is TRBV28, with 10 positions matching TRBD2. The V and J ends lost 6 bases and 2 bases, in that order; junction bases with no gene match: 13. Germline CDR1 reads MDHEN; CDR2 reads SYDVKM. The CDR3 contains 17 residues. In DNA form, the CDR3 reads TGTGCCAGCAGGTTCCGTGAAACTAGCGGGATTCCCTACGAGCAGTACTTC. The encoded protein is CASRFRETSGIPYEQYF.

This sequence joins TRBV9 and TRBJ2-3; tentative D call: TRBD2 (7 bases). The V end lost 0 bases, the J end lost 6 bases, and 14 bases lay between the germline ends. The CDR3 runs 15 residues. The germline V gene encodes CDR1 SGDLS and CDR2 YYNGEE. The CDR3 DNA sequence: TGTGCCAGCAGCGTAGAGGCGGGGGCAAGGGATACGCAGTATTTT. Residues: CASSVEAGARDTQYF. Together with reference TRBV9 and TRBJ2-3, the CDR3 gives the full variable domain: DSGVTQTPKHLITATGQRVTLRCSPRSGDLSVYWYQQSLDQGLQFLIQYYNGEERAKGNILERFSAQQFPDLHSELNLSSLELGDSALYFCASSVEAGARDTQYFGPGTRLTVL.

This chain uses TRBV7-9 with TRBJ2-1; 9 bases align to TRBD2. Germline assignment: CDR1 SEHNR and CDR2 FQNEAQ (reference sequence). The CDR3 is made up of 12 amino acids. After removal of 6 bases from V and 12 bases from J, the junction contained 6 bases not matched to a gene. DNA for the CDR3: TGTGCCAGCAGTCTTAGCGGGAGTTGGCAGTTCTTC. Protein sequence: CASSLSGSWQFF.

The chain combines TRBV28 with TRBJ2-7; TRBD2 matches at 9 bases. CDR1 and CDR2 (germline): MDHEN, SYDVKM. V shed 2 bases, J shed 2 bases, and the junction held 1 base outside the gene matches. The CDR3 totals 14 residues. This chain's CDR3 is CASSLLAGTYEQYF. CDR3 DNA: TGTGCCAGCAGTTTACTAGCGGGAACCTACGAGCAGTACTTC.

This chain links TRBV19 with TRBJ2-7; D is ambiguous. V lost 4 bases and J lost 2, with 15 bases in between. Germline V gives CDR1 LNHDA, CDR2 SQIVND (reference sequence). The CDR3 consists of 15 residues. The CDR3 DNA sequence: TGTGCCAGTAGTAGATTAGACGGCGGAGCCTACGAGCAGTACTTC. It specifies CASSRLDGGAYEQYF. The full variable domain, completed using reference TRBV19 and TRBJ2-7, is DGGITQSPKYLFRKEGQNVTLSCEQNLNHDAMYWYRQDPGQGLRLIYYSQIVNDFQKGDIAEGYSVSREKKESFPLTVTSAQKNPTAFYLCASSRLDGGAYEQYFGPGTRLTVT.

The chain carries TRBV9 and TRBJ2-7; D perhaps matches TRBD1 (6 bases). Trimming removed 2 bases from V and 4 bases from J, with 16 bases in between. Germline V gene lookup returns CDR1 SGDLS and CDR2 YYNGEE. The CDR3 extends over 15 amino acids. This CDR3 is CASSVAPGTQYEQYF. Written as DNA, the CDR3 is TGTGCCAGCAGCGTGGCCCCCGGGACACAATACGAGCAGTACTTC.

This clone was detected a few times. J is TRBJ2-1 and V is TRBV4-1, with no clear D. Trimming stripped 0 bases from V and 6 bases from J, with 9 bases between. The germline V gene has CDR1 MGHRA and CDR2 YSYEKL. The CDR3 is 14 amino acids. The CDR3 sequence is CASSQEGIFNEQFF. In DNA form, the CDR3 reads TGCGCCAGCAGCCAAGAGGGCATTTTCAATGAGCAGTTCTTC.

The J gene is TRBJ2-7, the V gene TRBV19; 12 bases fit TRBD2. V shed 4 bases and J 7 bases; nucleotides not matched to a gene: 5. The CDR3 has 14 residues. Germline loops: CDR1 LNHDA, CDR2 SQIVND (reference sequence). The CDR3 sequence is CASSNLGTSGEQYF. In nucleotides, the CDR3 is TGTGCCAGTAGTAACCTCGGGACTAGCGGGGAGCAGTACTTC.

The J gene is TRBJ2-2, the V gene TRBV5-1; TRBD2 might be the D (5 bases). V was shortened by 2 bases and J by 0 bases, with 8 bases between the two germline ends. Germline V gene sequence: CDR1 SGHRS, CDR2 YFSETQ. This CDR3 is built from 15 residues. For the CDR3, the DNA is TGCGCCAGCAGCTTAGCGGTTACGAACACCGGGGAGCTGTTTTTT. Its protein is CASSLAVTNTGELFF.

CDR3 protein: CASSQEGTAGGLHF. In DNA, the CDR3 is TGCGCCAGCAGCCAAGAAGGCACCGCCGGGGGGCTCCACTTT. The chain carries TRBV4-1 and TRBJ1-6; D might be TRBD1 (5 bases). The ends were cut back, 0 bases at V and 16 bases at J, with 16 bases in the middle. This CDR3 is built from 14 residues. Germline CDR1 MGHRA, CDR2 YSYEKL.

The chain couples TRBV9 to TRBJ1-4; the D gene is possibly TRBD1 (5 bases). The CDR3 runs 12 residues. Germline lookup yields CDR1 SGDLS and CDR2 YYNGEE. Deletions cut 6 bases from V and 8 bases from J, with 11 bases between. CDR3 nucleotides: TGTGCCAGCAAAGGGAGGGACGAAAAACTGTTTTTT. Translating it yields CASKGRDEKLFF.

This rearrangement joins TRBV5-1 to TRBJ2-1; 7 nucleotides line up with TRBD2. After removal of 2 bases from V and 4 bases from J, the junction contained 0 bases not matched to a gene. The CDR3 totals 13 residues. From germline, CDR1 is SGHRS and CDR2 YFSETQ. The CDR3 nucleotides are TGCGCCAGCAGCTTCGGGGGGTACAATGAGCAGTTCTTC. This translates into CASSFGGYNEQFF.

V is TRBV5-1 and J is TRBJ2-1, with a weak D call TRBD2 (6 bases). This CDR3 has 14 residues. Germline loops: CDR1 SGHRS, CDR2 YFSETQ. V lost 2 bases, J lost 4 bases, and 10 bases lay in between. CDR3 region: CASSFGGEYNEQFF. The CDR3 DNA reads as TGCGCCAGCAGCTTCGGCGGGGAATACAATGAGCAGTTCTTC.

The rearrangement joins TRBV5-1 to TRBJ1-2; D gene unclear. The germline gives CDR1 SGHRS, CDR2 YFSETQ. V was trimmed by 0 bases and J by 3 bases, leaving 6 bases between them. This CDR3 is 13 amino acids long. The chain's CDR3 is CASSLEAYYGYTF. CDR3 bases: TGCGCCAGCAGCTTGGAAGCGTACTATGGCTACACCTTC. Full variable domain (outside the CDR3, taken from reference TRBV5-1 and TRBJ1-2): KAGVTQTPRYLIKTRGQQVTLSCSPISGHRSVSWYQQTPGQGLQFLFEYFSETQRNKGNFPGRFSGRQFSNSRSEMNVSTLELGDSALYLCASSLEAYYGYTFGSGTRLTVV.